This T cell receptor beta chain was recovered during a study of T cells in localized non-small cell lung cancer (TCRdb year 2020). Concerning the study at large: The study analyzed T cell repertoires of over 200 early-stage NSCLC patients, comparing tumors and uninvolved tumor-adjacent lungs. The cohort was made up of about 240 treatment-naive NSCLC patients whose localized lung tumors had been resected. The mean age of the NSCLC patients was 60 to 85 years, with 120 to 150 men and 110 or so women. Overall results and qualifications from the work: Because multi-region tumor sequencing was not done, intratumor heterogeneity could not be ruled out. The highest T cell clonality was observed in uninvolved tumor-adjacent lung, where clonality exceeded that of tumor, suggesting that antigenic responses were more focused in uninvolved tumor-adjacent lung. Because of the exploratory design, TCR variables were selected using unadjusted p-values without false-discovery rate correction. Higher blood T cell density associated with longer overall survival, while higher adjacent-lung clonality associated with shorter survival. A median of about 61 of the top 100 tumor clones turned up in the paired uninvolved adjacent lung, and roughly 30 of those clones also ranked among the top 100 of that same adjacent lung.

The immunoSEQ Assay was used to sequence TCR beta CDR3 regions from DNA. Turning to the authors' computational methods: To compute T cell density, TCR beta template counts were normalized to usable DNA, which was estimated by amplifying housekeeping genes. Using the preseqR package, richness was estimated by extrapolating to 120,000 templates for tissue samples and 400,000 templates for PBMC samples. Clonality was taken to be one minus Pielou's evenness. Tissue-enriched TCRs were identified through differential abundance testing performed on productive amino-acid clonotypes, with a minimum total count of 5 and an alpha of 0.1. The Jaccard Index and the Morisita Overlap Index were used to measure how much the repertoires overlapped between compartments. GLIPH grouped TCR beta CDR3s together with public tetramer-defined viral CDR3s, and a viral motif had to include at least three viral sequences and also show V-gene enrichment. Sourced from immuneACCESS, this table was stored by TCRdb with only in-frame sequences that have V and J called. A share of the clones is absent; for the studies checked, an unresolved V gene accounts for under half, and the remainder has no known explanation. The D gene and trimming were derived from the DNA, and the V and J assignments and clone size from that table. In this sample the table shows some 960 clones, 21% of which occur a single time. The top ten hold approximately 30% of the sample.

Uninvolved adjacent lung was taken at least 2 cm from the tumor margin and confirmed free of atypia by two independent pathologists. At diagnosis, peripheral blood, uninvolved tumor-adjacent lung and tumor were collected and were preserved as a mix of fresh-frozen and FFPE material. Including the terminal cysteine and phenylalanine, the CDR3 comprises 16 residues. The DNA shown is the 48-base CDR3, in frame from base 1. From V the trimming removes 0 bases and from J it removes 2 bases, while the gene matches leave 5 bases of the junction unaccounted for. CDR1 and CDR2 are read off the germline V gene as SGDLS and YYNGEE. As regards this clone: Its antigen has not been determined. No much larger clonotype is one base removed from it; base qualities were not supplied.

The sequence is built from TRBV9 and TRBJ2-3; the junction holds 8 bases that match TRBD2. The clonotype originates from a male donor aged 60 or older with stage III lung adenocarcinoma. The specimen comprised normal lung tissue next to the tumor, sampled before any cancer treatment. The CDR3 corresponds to CASSVGVAGNTDTQYF. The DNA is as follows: TGTGCCAGCAGCGTAGGGGTAGCGGGGAACACAGATACGCAGTATTTT.